This entry concerns a single T cell receptor beta chain. The sample comes from a study of blood T cell repertoires in COVID-19. Only in-frame clones appear in the TCRdb table, and some are missing; sequencing was by immunoSEQ multiplex PCR. The table records approximately 210,000 clones, approximately 89% of them present only once. J gave up 7 bases and V 3 bases, and 13 bases lay outside the gene matches. CDR1 and CDR2 (germline): LGHDT, YNNKEL (reference sequence). The CDR3 length is 16 residues. The sample consisted of peripheral blood. The chain has TRBV3-1 (or the pseudogene TRBV3-2) and TRBJ1-1; 8 positions agree with TRBD1. This sequence originates from a woman aged 40 to 50 with acute or convalescent COVID-19. This chain's CDR3 is CASSQGAYRGNGEAFF. The CDR3 DNA sequence: TGTGCCAGCAGCCAGGGAGCCTACAGGGGGAACGGTGAAGCTTTCTTT.